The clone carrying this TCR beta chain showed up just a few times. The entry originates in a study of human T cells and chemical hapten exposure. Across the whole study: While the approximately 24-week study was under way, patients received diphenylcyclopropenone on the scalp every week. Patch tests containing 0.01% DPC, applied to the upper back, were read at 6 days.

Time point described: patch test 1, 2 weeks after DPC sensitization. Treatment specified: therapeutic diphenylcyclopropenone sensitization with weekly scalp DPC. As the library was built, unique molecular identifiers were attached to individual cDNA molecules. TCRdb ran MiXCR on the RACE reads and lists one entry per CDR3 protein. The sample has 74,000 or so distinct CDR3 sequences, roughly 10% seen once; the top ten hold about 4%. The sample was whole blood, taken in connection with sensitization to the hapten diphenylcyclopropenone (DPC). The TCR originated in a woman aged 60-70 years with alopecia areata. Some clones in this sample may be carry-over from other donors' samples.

The DNA for the CDR3 is TGTGCCATCAGTGACCTACACGGGACAGAGAATCAGCCCCAGCATTTT. Residues: CAISDLHGTENQPQHF. The chain carries TRBV10-3 and TRBJ1-5; 7 nucleotides match TRBD1. Germline lookup yields CDR1 ENHRY and CDR2 SYGVKD. The CDR3 spans 16 residues. V gave up 3 bases and J gave up 4 bases; unmatched junction bases: 9.